Listed below are T cell receptor beta chains from one sample, sequenced in a study of blood T cell dynamics during melanoma immunotherapy. Sequenced by immunoSEQ multiplex PCR; TCRdb stores in-frame clones only, minus some. The sample shows 14,000 or so clones, over 75% of them seen only once. This specimen consisted of blood, obtained from a patient treated with checkpoint blockade. These receptor sequences come from a human donor with melanoma. Each CDR3 is given with its conserved first and last residue. Each record gives: D gene, clone size, V gene, J gene, CDR3 DNA, CDR3 protein. A D gene is named only where the DNA matches it firmly. Clone size is given for some rows only: seen once, a few or many times, or a class if the clone is expanded.

>TRBD1|.|TRBV7-9|TRBJ2-3
TGTGCCAGCAGCCCTGACAGGGTGTCAGATACGCAGTATTTT
CASSPDRVSDTQYF
>.|.|TRBV7-2|TRBJ2-3
TGTGCCAGCAGCTTAGAGTTAGCGACAGATACGCAGTATTTT
CASSLELATDTQYF
>.|.|TRBV28|TRBJ2-3
TGTGCCAGCAGTCAAGCGGCTGCGGGGATGGGCACAGATACGCAGTATTTT
CASSQAAAGMGTDTQYF
>.|.|TRBV6-1|TRBJ1-6
TGTGCCAGCAGTCTGGAGGATTCACCCCTCCACTTT
CASSLEDSPLHF
>TRBD2|.|TRBV19|TRBJ2-1
TGTGCCAGTAGTATCGGTAGGAGCGGGGGTTCATCCTACAATGAGCAGTTCTTC
CASSIGRSGGSSYNEQFF
>TRBD2|.|TRBV19|TRBJ2-2
TGTGCCAGTAGTCCAGTAGTGGGGACTAGTCTCACCGGGGAGCTGTTTTTT
CASSPVVGTSLTGELFF
>TRBD2|few|TRBV7-6|TRBJ2-1
TGTGCCAGCAGCTCGGGGAGGGCGGTTAACAATGAGCAGTTCTTC
CASSSGRAVNNEQFF
>TRBD2|.|TRBV4-2|TRBJ2-5
TGTGCCAGCAGCCTAAGCCTTAGCGGGGGACACCGACAAGAGACCCAGTACTTC
CASSLSLSGGHRQETQYF
>.|.|TRBV7-2|TRBJ2-5
TGTGCCAGCAGGACCGGGATCAGAGAGACCCAGTACTTC
CASRTGIRETQYF
>.|.|TRBV10-3|TRBJ1-1
TGTGCCATCAGTGAAGCGGAAAACACTGAAGCTTTCTTT
CAISEAENTEAFF
>.|.|TRBV11-3|TRBJ2-3
TGTGCCAGCAGCTTAAACCGGCTAGCCAGCACAGATACGCAGTATTTT
CASSLNRLASTDTQYF
>.|.|TRBV7-2|TRBJ1-5
TGTGCCAGCAGCCCCGTCCACCTAGTGGGCCTTTATAGCAATCAGCCCCAGCATTTT
CASSPVHLVGLYSNQPQHF
>.|.|TRBV21-1|TRBJ2-3
TGTGCCAGCAGCAAAGAATCCAACCGTGCGGGGTGGAGTCGGCACAGATACGCAGTATTT
CASSKESNRAGWSRHRYAVF
>TRBD2|.|TRBV6-1|TRBJ2-1
TGTGCCAGCAGTGAGCCGGGGGGACGGGCCTACAATGAGCAGTTCTTC
CASSEPGGRAYNEQFF
>.|.|TRBV7-3|TRBJ2-3
TGTGCCAGCAGCCCATACTCCGGCACAGATACGCAGTATTTT
CASSPYSGTDTQYF
>.|.|TRBV7-2|TRBJ1-2
TGTGCCAGCAGCTCATGGAACGGGGGAGGCTACACCTTC
CASSSWNGGGYTF
>.|.|TRBV10-3|TRBJ1-2
TGTGCCATCCCCGGCAGCTCCTCCTATGGCTACACCTTC
CAIPGSSSYGYTF
>.|.|TRBV5-1|TRBJ1-5
TGCGCCAGCAGCCAGGACAGTCCCAATCAGCCCCAGCATTTT
CASSQDSPNQPQHF
>.|.|TRBV11-2|TRBJ1-4
TGTGCCAGCAGCTCGACGGGCGAGGGTGAAAAACTGTTTTTT
CASSSTGEGEKLFF
>.|.|TRBV7-6|TRBJ2-2
TGTGCCAGCAGCTTAAACCGTCCCGGGCACACCGGGGAGCTGTTTTTT
CASSLNRPGHTGELFF
>.|.|TRBV2|TRBJ1-1
TGTGCCAGCAGTGCAGGGTCGGACACTGAAGCTTTCTTT
CASSAGSDTEAFF
>TRBD2|.|TRBV5-1|TRBJ2-5
TGCGCCAGCAGCTCCTCTAGCGGGGTCGGAGAGACCCAGTACTTC
CASSSSSGVGETQYF
>.|once|TRBV5-6|TRBJ2-5
TGTGCCAGCAGCTTTCGGACCCTACAAGAGACCCAGTACTTC
CASSFRTLQETQYF
>.|.|TRBV19|TRBJ1-3
TGTGCCAGTAGTGTCCTGACAGGCCGGTTATCTGGAAACACCATATATTTT
CASSVLTGRLSGNTIYF
>.|.|TRBV29-1|TRBJ2-6
TGCAGCGTTGAAGGGCAGGGTGGGGCCAACGTCCTGACTTTC
CSVEGQGGANVLTF
>.|.|TRBV15|TRBJ2-3
TGTGCCACCAGCAGAGTGAGGGGCACAGATACGCAGTATTTT
CATSRVRGTDTQYF
>.|.|TRBV6-5|TRBJ1-4
TGTGCCAGCAGTTCTGGACAGCCCCGGGGAAAACTGTTTTTT
CASSSGQPRGKLFF
>TRBD2|.|TRBV29-1|TRBJ2-3
TGCAGCGTTGAGAGGGGACTATCCACAGATACGCAGTATTTT
CSVERGLSTDTQYF
>.|.|TRBV7-2|TRBJ1-3
TGTGCCAGCAGCTCCCGGACAAGCTCTAGCGCTGGAAACACCATATATTTT
CASSSRTSSSAGNTIYF
>TRBD1|.|TRBV5-6|TRBJ2-1
TGTGCCAGCAGCCACCGGGACAGGGGGCGGTATGAGCAGTTCTTC
CASSHRDRGRYEQFF
>.|.|TRBV20-1|TRBJ1-2
TGCAGTGCTAGTAGAGCCTATGGCTACACCTTC
CSASRAYGYTF
>.|.|TRBV27|TRBJ1-2
TGTGCCAGCAGTTCGGACAGATTCTATGGCTACACCTTC
CASSSDRFYGYTF
>.|once|TRBV2|TRBJ1-3
TGTGCCAGCAGTCCGGGACTCAGAAACACCATATATTTT
CASSPGLRNTIYF
>TRBD2|.|TRBV5-4|TRBJ2-3
TGTGCCAGCAGCTCTGGGACTACCCCCCGAGATACGCAGTATTTT
CASSSGTTPRDTQYF
>TRBD1|.|TRBV5-1|TRBJ2-6
TGCGCCAGCACACAGGACACAGGGGCTGGGGCCAACGTCCTGACTTTC
CASTQDTGAGANVLTF
>.|.|TRBV19|TRBJ1-4
TGTGCCAGTCAAAGAGGGATGACTGGTGAAAAACTGTTTTTT
CASQRGMTGEKLFF
>.|.|TRBV6-1|TRBJ2-1
TGTGCCAGCCGTGCGACCCGGGACGGGGGAAGGACCTACAATGAGCAGTTCTTC
CASRATRDGGRTYNEQFF
>.|.|TRBV29-1|TRBJ1-5
TGCAGCGTCCAACAGGGTTTCGATCAGCCCCAGCATTTT
CSVQQGFDQPQHF
>TRBD1|.|TRBV7-2|TRBJ1-1
TGTGCCAGCAGCTCGGCGGACAGGGGAGCTTTCTTT
CASSSADRGAFF
>TRBD1|once|TRBV7-7|TRBJ2-2
TGTGCCAGCAGCTCTGGACGGACAGGGGGTTTCACCGGGGAGCTGTTTTTT
CASSSGRTGGFTGELFF
>.|.|TRBV6-4|TRBJ1-3
TGTGCCAGCAGTGTATCTCAATCCAGAGGAAACACCATATATTTT
CASSVSQSRGNTIYF
>.|.|TRBV6-1|TRBJ2-7
TGTGCCAGCAGTGCCGGCAGGGGAACCTACGAGCAGTACTTC
CASSAGRGTYEQYF